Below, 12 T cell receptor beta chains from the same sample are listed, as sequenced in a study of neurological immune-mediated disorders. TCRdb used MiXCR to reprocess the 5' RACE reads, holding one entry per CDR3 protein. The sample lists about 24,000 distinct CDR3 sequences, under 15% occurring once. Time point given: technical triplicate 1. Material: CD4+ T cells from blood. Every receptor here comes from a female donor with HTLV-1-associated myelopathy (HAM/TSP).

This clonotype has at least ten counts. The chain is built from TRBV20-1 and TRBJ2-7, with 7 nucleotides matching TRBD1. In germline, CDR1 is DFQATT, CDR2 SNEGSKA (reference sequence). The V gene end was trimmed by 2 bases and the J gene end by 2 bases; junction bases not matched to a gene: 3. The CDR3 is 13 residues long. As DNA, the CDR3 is TGCAGTGCTAGACACAGGGGTACCTACGAGCAGTACTTC. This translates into CSARHRGTYEQYF.

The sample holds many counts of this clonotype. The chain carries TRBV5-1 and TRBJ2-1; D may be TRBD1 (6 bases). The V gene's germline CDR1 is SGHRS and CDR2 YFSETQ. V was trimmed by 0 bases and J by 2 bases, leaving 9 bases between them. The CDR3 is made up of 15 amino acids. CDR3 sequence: CASSLGQVPYNEQFF. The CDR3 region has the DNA TGCGCCAGCAGCTTGGGACAGGTCCCCTACAATGAGCAGTTCTTC. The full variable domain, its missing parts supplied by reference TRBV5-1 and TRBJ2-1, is KAGVTQTPRYLIKTRGQQVTLSCSPISGHRSVSWYQQTPGQGLQFLFEYFSETQRNKGNFPGRFSGRQFSNSRSEMNVSTLELGDSALYLCASSLGQVPYNEQFFGPGTRLTVL.

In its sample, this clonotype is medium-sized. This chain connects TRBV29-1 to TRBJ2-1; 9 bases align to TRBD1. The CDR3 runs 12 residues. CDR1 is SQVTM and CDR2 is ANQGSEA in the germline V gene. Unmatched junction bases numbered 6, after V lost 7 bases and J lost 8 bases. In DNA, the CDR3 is TGCAGCGCAGACACAGGGGGCGATGAGCAGTTCTTC. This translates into CSADTGGDEQFF.

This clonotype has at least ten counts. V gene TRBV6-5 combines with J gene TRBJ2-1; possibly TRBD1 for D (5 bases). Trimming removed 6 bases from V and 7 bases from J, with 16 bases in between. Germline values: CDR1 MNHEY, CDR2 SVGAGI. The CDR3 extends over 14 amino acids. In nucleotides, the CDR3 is TGTGCCAGCAGGGGTAGACAGATCGGTAATGAGCAGTTCTTC. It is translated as CASRGRQIGNEQFF.

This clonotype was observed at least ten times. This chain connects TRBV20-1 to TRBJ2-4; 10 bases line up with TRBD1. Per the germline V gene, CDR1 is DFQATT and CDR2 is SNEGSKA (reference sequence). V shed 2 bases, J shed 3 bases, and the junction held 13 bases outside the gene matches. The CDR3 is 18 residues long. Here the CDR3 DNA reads TGCAGTGCTAGACGGGACAGGGGCGGTAGCGTCGGCAAAAACATTCAGTACTTC. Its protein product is CSARRDRGGSVGKNIQYF.

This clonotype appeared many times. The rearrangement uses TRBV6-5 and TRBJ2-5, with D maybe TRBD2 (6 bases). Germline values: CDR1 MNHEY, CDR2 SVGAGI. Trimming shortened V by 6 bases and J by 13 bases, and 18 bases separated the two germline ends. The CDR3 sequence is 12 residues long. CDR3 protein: CASSPSGDRLYF. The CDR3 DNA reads TGTGCCAGCAGCCCCTCGGGGGATCGCTTGTACTTC.

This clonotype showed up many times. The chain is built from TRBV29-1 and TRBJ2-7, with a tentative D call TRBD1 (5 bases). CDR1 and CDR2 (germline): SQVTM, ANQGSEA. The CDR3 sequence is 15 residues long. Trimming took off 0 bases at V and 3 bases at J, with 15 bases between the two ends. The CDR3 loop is CSVEDTAQGHYEQYF. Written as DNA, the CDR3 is TGCAGCGTTGAAGATACGGCCCAGGGCCACTACGAGCAGTACTTC.

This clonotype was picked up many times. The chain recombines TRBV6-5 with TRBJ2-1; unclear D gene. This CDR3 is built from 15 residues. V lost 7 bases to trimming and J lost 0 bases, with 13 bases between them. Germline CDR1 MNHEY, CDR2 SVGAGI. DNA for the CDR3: TGTGCCAGCACCAAAACACGGAGCTCCTACAATGAGCAGTTCTTC. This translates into CASTKTRSSYNEQFF.

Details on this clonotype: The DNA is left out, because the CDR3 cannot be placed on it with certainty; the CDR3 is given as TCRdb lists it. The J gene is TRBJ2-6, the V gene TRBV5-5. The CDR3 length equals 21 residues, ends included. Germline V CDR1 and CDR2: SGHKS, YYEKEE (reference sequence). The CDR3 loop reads CDSSFYICSALIGSGANVLTF.

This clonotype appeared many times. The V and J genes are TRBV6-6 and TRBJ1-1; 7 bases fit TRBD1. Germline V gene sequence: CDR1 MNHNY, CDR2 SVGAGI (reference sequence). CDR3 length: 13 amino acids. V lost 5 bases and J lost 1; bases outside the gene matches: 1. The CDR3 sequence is CASSTGENTEAFF. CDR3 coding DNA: TGTGCCAGCAGTACAGGGGAGAACACTGAAGCTTTCTTT.

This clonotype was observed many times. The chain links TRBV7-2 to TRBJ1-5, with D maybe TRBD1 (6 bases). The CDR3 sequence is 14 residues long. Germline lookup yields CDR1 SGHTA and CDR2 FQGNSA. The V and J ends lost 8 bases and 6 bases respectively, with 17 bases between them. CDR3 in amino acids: CASDSGGGGQPQHF. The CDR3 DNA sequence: TGTGCCAGCGACTCCGGAGGGGGGGGTCAGCCCCAGCATTTT.

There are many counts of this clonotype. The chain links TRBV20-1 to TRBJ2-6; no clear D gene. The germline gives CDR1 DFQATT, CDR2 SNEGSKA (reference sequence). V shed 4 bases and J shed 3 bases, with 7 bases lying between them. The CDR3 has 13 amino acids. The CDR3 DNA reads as TGCAGTGCTAATATGGTTGGGGCCAACGTCCTGACTTTC. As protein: CSANMVGANVLTF.